The sequence of this T cell receptor beta chain was determined in a study of shared T cell receptors in the human thymus (dated by TCRdb to about 2021). Broadly, across the study: The study examined how the human thymus generates shared, self-reactive T-cell receptor alpha chains.

V is clipped by 4 bases and J by 3 bases, and the sequence between their germline boundaries is 10 bases long. Including cysteine and phenylalanine, the CDR3 has 13 amino acids. The kept DNA is CDR3 alone, 39 bases in frame from the first base. In the germline V gene, CDR1 corresponds to MDHEN and CDR2 to SYDVKM. This clone was detected only once. It has no known antigen specificity. Base qualities are not recorded, but no much larger clone differs from it by a single base. Receptor amplification or capture employed the immunoSEQ multiplex PCR assay. This immuneACCESS table, as held by TCRdb, lists in-frame sequences with V and J called but not all clones. Of the missing ones, under half trace to an unresolved V gene in checked studies; the others have no known cause. The sample table records hundreds of thousands of clones; around 95% of these occur just once. The top ten constitute 0.02% of the sample.

Material for sequencing was thymocytes. The origin of this receptor is a human donor. The rearranged segments are TRBV28 and TRBJ2-7; the D region possibly corresponds to TRBD2 (6 bases align). The bases are TGTGCCAGCAGTTACAACGGGGGCTACGAGCAGTACTTC. Its protein is CASSYNGGYEQYF.